This T cell receptor beta chain was documented in a study of neoadjuvant anti-PD-1 for oral cavity cancer. Study as a whole: Around day 43, patients without progression received a fourth nivolumab dose before surgery. Points from the study as a whole: With three patients per group, TCR findings need larger cohorts.

Note on this clone: Antigen specificity is unknown.

V was pared by 0 bases and J by 7 bases, with 4 bases of the junction left unmatched. CDR1 is SGHRS, CDR2 YFSETQ, per germline. The CDR3 runs 15 residues. Assay: immunoSEQ multiplex PCR; the TCRdb copy retains only in-frame clones and omits some. The table lists about 16,000 clones, around 72% of them singletons. Blood cells were analyzed directly, without culture or expansion. The TCR comes from a person aged 35 to 85 with oral cavity squamous cell carcinoma. This chain uses TRBV5-1 with TRBJ2-1; 10 nucleotides agree with TRBD2. The sample in question was PBMCs, obtained before nivolumab (anti-PD-1) treatment. The CDR3 DNA sequence: TGCGCCAGCAGCTTGGCCCCAGCGGGGGGGAATGAGCAGTTCTTC. Translation gives CASSLAPAGGNEQFF.